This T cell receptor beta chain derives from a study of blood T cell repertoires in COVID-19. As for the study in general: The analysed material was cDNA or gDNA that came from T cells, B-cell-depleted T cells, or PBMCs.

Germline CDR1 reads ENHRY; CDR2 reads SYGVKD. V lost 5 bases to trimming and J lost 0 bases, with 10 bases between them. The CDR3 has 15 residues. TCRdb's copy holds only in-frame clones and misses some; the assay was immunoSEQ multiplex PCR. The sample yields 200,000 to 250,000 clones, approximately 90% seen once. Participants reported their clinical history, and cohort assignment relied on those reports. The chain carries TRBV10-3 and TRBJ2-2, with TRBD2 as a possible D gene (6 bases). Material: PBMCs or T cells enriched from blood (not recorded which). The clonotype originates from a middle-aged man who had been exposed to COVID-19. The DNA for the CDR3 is TGTGCCATCAGTACAACTAGCTCGAACACCGGGGAGCTGTTTTTT. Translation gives CAISTTSSNTGELFF.